This T cell receptor (beta chain) comes out of a study of cytomegalovirus exposure and HLA in healthy donors. Study-wide findings and caveats: Rare TCR sequences dominated, though some public TCRs recurred in many donors. Cytomegalovirus-associated TCR beta chains were listed, numbering 164.

Data came from immunoSEQ multiplex PCR; TCRdb stores just in-frame clones and leaves some out. The sample includes 100,000 to 150,000 clones, around 90% of them seen just once. Per the germline V gene, CDR1 is LNHDA and CDR2 is SQIVND (reference sequence). The CDR3 totals 16 residues. V lost 5 bases, J lost 2 bases, and 11 bases stayed unmatched. In regard to this clone: No antigen is known for it.

Sequenced sample: PBMCs. This TCR was sampled from a woman under 30 in good health and CMV-seronegative. This chain uses TRBV19 with TRBJ1-1, with TRBD1 matching 7 bases. The CDR3 protein is CASSPTTGARNTEAFF. The CDR3 bases are TGTGCCAGTAGTCCGACAACAGGGGCGAGAAACACTGAAGCTTTCTTT.